These 26 T cell receptor beta chains came from one sample sequenced in a study of cytomegalovirus exposure and HLA in healthy donors. Vbeta (60) and Jbeta (13) primers were used in the PCR. Using immunoSEQ multiplex PCR, the repertoire was profiled, and TCRdb retains in-frame clones only, with some absent. This table has fewer than 250,000 clones, 75% to 80% appearing once. The sequencing input was PBMCs. These receptors originate from a male donor in good health and CMV-seronegative.

The rearrangement uses TRBV29-1 and TRBJ2-1; tentatively, D is TRBD1 (5 bases). Germline V gene sequence: CDR1 SQVTM, CDR2 ANQGSEA. The CDR3 sequence is 15 residues long. With 1 base removed from V and 0 bases from J, the gap between germline ends came to 10 bases. DNA of the CDR3: TGCAGCGTTGAAGCAACAGGTCGCTCCTACAATGAGCAGTTCTTC. Amino acid sequence: CSVEATGRSYNEQFF.

This sequence joins TRBV5-1 and TRBJ1-2; D is unclear. CDR1 SGHRS and CDR2 YFSETQ come from the germline V gene. CDR3 length: 12 residues. Trimming left V 0 bases short and J 8 bases short, with 8 bases between. CDR3 sequence: CASSLDREGYTF. CDR3 nucleotides: TGCGCCAGCAGCTTGGACAGAGAAGGCTACACCTTC.

A single count supports this clone. The chain joins TRBV5-1 to TRBJ2-3; TRBD2 agrees at 14 bases. J lost 1 base, V lost 3 bases, and 1 base had no gene match. The CDR3 totals 16 residues. Germline V gene data show CDR1 as SGHRS and CDR2 as YFSETQ. The CDR3 region has the DNA TGCGCCAGCAGCTCGGGACTAGCGGGGGGCACAGATACGCAGTATTTT. Translated, it gives CASSSGLAGGTDTQYF.

The chain links TRBV28 to TRBJ1-2; 12 nucleotides match TRBD1. The germline V gene encodes CDR1 MDHEN and CDR2 SYDVKM. Trimming cost V 3 bases and J 5 bases; bases outside gene matches: 13. The CDR3 extends over 18 amino acids. In DNA form, the CDR3 reads TGTGCCAGCAGTTTGGGTGGGACAGGGGGCGACTTGAGGTATGGCTACACCTTC. Amino acids: CASSLGGTGGDLRYGYTF.

The chain employs TRBV27 and TRBJ2-2; a possible D gene is TRBD1 (5 bases). The CDR3 loop spans 13 amino acids. Between the trimmed V and J ends, which lost 3 bases and 3 bases, there was a span of 5 bases. Germline lookup yields CDR1 MNHEY and CDR2 SMNVEV (reference sequence). Here the CDR3 reads CASSFRDTGELFF. The CDR3 DNA reads TGTGCCAGCAGTTTCAGGGACACCGGGGAGCTGTTTTTT.

This clone was counted only a few times. V is TRBV4-3 and J is TRBJ1-4; D is possibly TRBD1 (6 bases). This CDR3 contains 15 residues. Germline values: CDR1 LGHNA, CDR2 YSLEER. The V end lost 1 base, the J end lost 7 bases, and 13 bases lay between the germline ends. In DNA form, the CDR3 reads TGCGCCAGCAGCCAAGTGCAGGGGTCGGGTGAAAAACTGTTTTTT. This encodes CASSQVQGSGEKLFF.

DNA for the CDR3: TGTGCCAGCAGAACCGGGACAGGGAAAGAAAAACTGTTTTTT. It is translated as CASRTGTGKEKLFF. V usage is TRBV2 and J usage is TRBJ1-4, with 9 bases matching TRBD1. Trimming took 6 bases from V and 8 from J; bases not matched to a gene: 7. Germline V CDR1 and CDR2: SNHLY, FYNNEI. The CDR3 covers 14 residues.

The chain is built from TRBV7-9 and TRBJ2-2, with TRBD1 matching over 7 bases. The V and J ends lost 2 bases and 0 bases, in that order; junction bases with no gene match: 3. This CDR3 region has 16 residues. Looked up from germline, CDR1 is SEHNR and CDR2 is FQNEAQ (reference sequence). This chain's CDR3 is CASSLPGTANTGELFF. CDR3 nucleotide sequence: TGTGCCAGCAGCTTACCTGGGACAGCGAACACCGGGGAGCTGTTTTTT.

This chain uses TRBV7-9 with TRBJ2-4, with D possibly TRBD1 on 7 matching bases. Germline CDR1 SEHNR, CDR2 FQNEAQ (reference sequence). The CDR3 covers 14 residues. The germline V and J ends were trimmed by 5 bases and 3 bases, with 11 bases remaining between them. The DNA of the CDR3 is TGTGCCAGCAGCCCGCAGGGGGGCAAAAACATTCAGTACTTC. This sequence encodes CASSPQGGKNIQYF.

The chain uses TRBV18 and TRBJ2-7; unclear D gene. Trimming removed 2 bases from V and 6 bases from J, with 5 bases in between. Looked up from germline, CDR1 is KGHSH and CDR2 is LQKENI. The CDR3 contains 11 residues. The CDR3 sequence is CASSPGGEQYF. CDR3 bases: TGTGCCAGCTCACCAGGCGGCGAGCAGTACTTC.

This rearrangement joins TRBV19 to TRBJ2-7; 9 bases are shared with TRBD2. Germline V gene data show CDR1 as LNHDA and CDR2 as SQIVND (reference sequence). The J segment lost 4 bases and the V segment lost 5 bases, leaving 9 bases of the junction unmatched. The CDR3 extends over 15 amino acids. CDR3 amino acids: CASSPLGTSPYEQYF. The CDR3 DNA sequence: TGTGCCAGTAGTCCCCTCGGGACTAGCCCTTACGAGCAGTACTTC.

In this sample, this clone turned up once. V and J are TRBV28 and TRBJ2-1, with 7 nucleotides matching TRBD2. The junction had 7 bases not matched to a gene; V was cut back by 2 bases and J by 0 bases. This CDR3 region has 17 residues. The V gene's germline CDR1 is MDHEN and CDR2 SYDVKM. DNA of the CDR3: TGTGCCAGCAGTTTAAAAAGCGGGGTGATCTCCTACAATGAGCAGTTCTTC. It translates to CASSLKSGVISYNEQFF.

The gene calls are TRBV5-6 and TRBJ2-6, with D perhaps matching TRBD1 (5 bases). Germline V gives CDR1 SGHDT, CDR2 YYEEEE. The V and J ends lost 1 base and 2 bases respectively, with 13 bases between them. The CDR3 runs to 17 residues. The CDR3 sequence: CASSLFLREPGANVLTF. CDR3 nucleotide sequence: TGTGCCAGCAGCTTGTTCCTCAGGGAACCTGGGGCCAACGTCCTGACTTTC.

This chain links TRBV28 with TRBJ2-2; TRBD2 aligns across 13 bases. V shed 4 bases, J shed 7 bases, and the junction held 3 bases outside the gene matches. The CDR3 loop spans 15 amino acids. The germline V gene encodes CDR1 MDHEN and CDR2 SYDVKM. CDR3 loop: CASSWTSGGVGELFF. The CDR3 coding sequence is TGTGCCAGCAGTTGGACTAGCGGGGGAGTCGGGGAGCTGTTTTTT.

The gene calls are TRBV6-1 and TRBJ1-2; 9 bases fit TRBD1. After removal of 6 bases from V and 4 bases from J, the junction contained 9 bases not matched to a gene. The CDR3 sequence is 15 residues long. Germline CDR1 and CDR2: MNHNS and SASEGT. CDR3 region: CASRAYETGGYGYTF. The CDR3 region has the DNA TGTGCCAGCAGGGCGTACGAGACAGGGGGCTATGGCTACACCTTC.

The chain uses TRBV9 and TRBJ1-1; 8 nucleotides agree with TRBD1. V shed 0 bases and J 8 bases; nucleotides not matched to a gene: 9. The CDR3 has 15 amino acids. The germline V gene encodes CDR1 SGDLS and CDR2 YYNGEE. DNA of the CDR3: TGTGCCAGCAGCGTAGATGGACAGGGAGGAAGGGAAGCTTTCTTT. As protein: CASSVDGQGGREAFF.

The chain carries TRBV25-1 and TRBJ1-6, with TRBD1 as a possible D gene (5 bases). The CDR3 length is 15 residues. The ends were cut back, 4 bases at V and 4 bases at J, with 11 bases in the middle. The germline gives CDR1 MGHDK, CDR2 SYGVNS. DNA for the CDR3: TGTGCCAGCAGTGCGACCCGGGGGTATAATTCACCCCTCCACTTT. Amino acids: CASSATRGYNSPLHF.

The V call is TRBV7-2, the J call TRBJ1-1; D is undetermined. The CDR3 is 13 amino acids. Germline values: CDR1 SGHTA, CDR2 FQGNSA. The germline V and J ends were trimmed by 6 bases and 9 bases, with 17 bases remaining between them. CDR3 coding DNA: TGTGCCAGCAGGAAAGAGGAGGGTAGGAAAGCTTTCTTT. Translation: CASRKEEGRKAFF.

V is TRBV7-2 and J is TRBJ2-1, with 10 bases that match TRBD1. The V gene end was trimmed by 5 bases and the J gene end by 8 bases; junction bases not matched to a gene: 6. CDR3 length: 14 residues. Per germline, CDR1 SGHTA and CDR2 FQGNSA. The CDR3 is CASSPDRGRDEQFF. Here the CDR3 DNA reads TGTGCCAGCAGCCCCGACAGGGGGCGGGATGAGCAGTTCTTC.

This clone is a singleton in its sample. The chain combines TRBV7-3 with TRBJ1-4; 9 bases match TRBD1. Trimming took 5 bases from V and 4 from J; bases not matched to a gene: 5. The CDR3 runs 15 residues. Per germline, CDR1 SGHTA and CDR2 FQGTGA. The CDR3 protein is CASSPGTGSNEKLFF. The CDR3 coding sequence is TGTGCCAGCAGCCCGGGGACAGGGAGTAATGAAAAACTGTTTTTT.

The chain joins TRBV30 to TRBJ1-4, with D perhaps matching TRBD1 (6 bases). This CDR3 spans 17 amino acids. The V end was cut by 2 bases, the J end by 0 bases, with 16 bases between. Germline values: CDR1 GTSNPN, CDR2 SVGIG (reference sequence). Written as DNA, the CDR3 is TGTGCCTGGAGTAGAGGTGGGGGCGTATCAACTAATGAAAAACTGTTTTTT. Translation gives CAWSRGGGVSTNEKLFF.

Only one count was recorded for this clone. CDR3 amino acids: CASSRIDRDTEAFF. The CDR3 DNA reads TGTGCCAGCTCACGCATCGACAGGGATACTGAAGCTTTCTTT. This chain joins TRBV18 and TRBJ1-1; the match to TRBD1 covers 7 bases. The ends lost 4 bases at V and 5 bases at J; junction bases unmatched: 7. The germline V gene has CDR1 KGHSH and CDR2 LQKENI. CDR3 length: 14 residues.

The chain couples TRBV28 to TRBJ2-5; TRBD2 agrees at 8 bases. With V trimmed by 5 bases and J by 5 bases, 19 bases remained unmatched. Germline V gives CDR1 MDHEN, CDR2 SYDVKM. The CDR3 totals 18 residues. The CDR3 region is CASSPGLVQRGPRETQYF. As DNA, the CDR3 is TGTGCCAGCAGTCCAGGACTTGTCCAGCGGGGGCCTAGGGAGACCCAGTACTTC.

The rearrangement uses TRBV5-4 and TRBJ1-6; D may be TRBD1 (6 bases). Germline V gives CDR1 SGHNT, CDR2 YYREEE (reference sequence). CDR3 length: 14 amino acids. Trimming removed 10 bases at V and 8 bases at J, with 19 bases between. CDR3 in DNA: TGTGCCTTAGGAGGGGGGGCCGATGATTCACCCCTCCACTTT. Its protein is CALGGGADDSPLHF. Looking up the rest from reference TRBV5-4 and TRBJ1-6 gives the full variable domain: ETGVTQSPTHLIKTRGQQVTLRCSSQSGHNTVSWYQQALGQGPQFIFQYYREEENGRGNFPPRFSGLQFPNYSSELNVNALELDDSALYLCALGGGADDSPLHFGNGTRLTVT.

The CDR3 protein is CASSLINEQFF. The CDR3 bases are TGTGCCAGCAGCCTAATTAATGAGCAGTTCTTC. The V and J genes are TRBV5-8 and TRBJ2-1; D unresolved. V was shortened by 4 bases and J by 7 bases, with 6 bases between the two germline ends. Germline V lookup: CDR1 SGHTS, CDR2 YDEGEE. CDR3 size: 11 residues.

The chain has TRBV6-5 and TRBJ2-7; 12 bases match TRBD2. The V and J ends lost 5 bases and 6 bases, in that order; junction bases with no gene match: 8. This CDR3 spans 15 amino acids. Germline assignment: CDR1 MNHEY and CDR2 SVGAGI. The CDR3 loop is CASSHDPGLAGEQYF. CDR3 DNA: TGTGCCAGCAGTCACGATCCGGGACTAGCGGGCGAGCAGTACTTC.